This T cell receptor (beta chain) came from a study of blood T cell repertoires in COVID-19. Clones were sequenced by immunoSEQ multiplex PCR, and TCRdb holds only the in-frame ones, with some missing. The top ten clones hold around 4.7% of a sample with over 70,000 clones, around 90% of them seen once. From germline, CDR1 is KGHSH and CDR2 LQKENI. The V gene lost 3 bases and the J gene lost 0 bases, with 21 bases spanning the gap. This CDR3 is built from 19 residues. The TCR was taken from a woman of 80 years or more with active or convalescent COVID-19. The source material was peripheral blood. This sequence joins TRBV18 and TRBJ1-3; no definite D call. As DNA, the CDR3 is TGTGCCAGCTCACCTGGAGCAGCAAGTATGAAAACCTCTGGAAACACCATATATTTT. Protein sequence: CASSPGAASMKTSGNTIYF.